This T cell receptor beta chain emerged from a study of blood T cell repertoires in COVID-19. About the research overall: Spain, Italy and the United States supplied samples that represented acute and convalescent COVID-19. PBMCs, B-cell-depleted T cells, or T cells were the source of the cDNA or gDNA that made up the material.

The CDR3 loop spans 13 amino acids. With 6 bases removed from V and 10 bases from J, the gap between germline ends came to 13 bases. Under the authors' procedure: Researchers report that nucleated cell counts were estimated from reference gene primer amplification. Produced via immunoSEQ multiplex PCR; TCRdb's table is partial and in-frame only. V, J and clone size are those of that table, while D and trimming were read from the DNA. In the table there are approximately 140,000 clones, around four fifths of which are singletons. The chain links TRBV12-3 or TRBV12-4 to TRBJ1-6; D is possibly TRBD1 (5 bases). Sequenced material: peripheral blood. The sequence was collected from a woman in her forties with active or convalescent COVID-19. Here the CDR3 DNA reads TGTGCCAGCAGCCGGGGGTGGGAGTCACCCCTCCACTTT. Amino acid sequence: CASSRGWESPLHF.